A selection of T cell receptor beta chains follows, all from one sample in a study of CD4+ T cells in melanoma. Using immunoSEQ multiplex PCR, the repertoire was profiled, and TCRdb retains in-frame clones only, with some absent. Among roughly 20,000 clones listed, over 75% were seen once. The specimen was cells from a culture (not recorded whether cultured in vitro). These receptors all come from a human donor with melanoma. Both conserved end residues are part of each CDR3. The D gene is left open where the match is weak. Only part of the rows carry a size: once, few, many, or a class if the clone is expanded.

clone_size,d_call,cdr3_length,j_call,v_call,cdr3_nt,cdr3_aa
-,-,13,TRBJ1-5,TRBV25-1,TGTGCCAGCAGTGAGGGGGGCCGGCAGCCCCAGCATTTT,CASSEGGRQPQHF
-,-,15,TRBJ1-1,TRBV5-1,TGCGCCAGCAGCTGGGGCGGGTCGGGAGGCACTGAAGCTTTCTTT,CASSWGGSGGTEAFF
-,TRBD1,16,TRBJ2-1,TRBV7-8,TGTGCCAGCAGCAGACGCGCTCAGGGGGTCGGTTATGAGCAGTTCTTC,CASSRRAQGVGYEQFF
-,-,13,TRBJ1-1,TRBV15,TGTGCCACCAGCAGAGACAGGGTCACTGAAGCTTTCTTT,CATSRDRVTEAFF
-,-,14,TRBJ2-7,TRBV6-1,TGTGCCAGCGGAGCGTTAACCGCCTCCTACGAGCAGTACTTC,CASGALTASYEQYF
-,-,14,TRBJ2-2,TRBV6-1,TGTGCCAGCAGACGGGGGAAAGACACCGGGGAGCTGTTTTTT,CASRRGKDTGELFF
-,TRBD2,16,TRBJ2-3,TRBV27,TGTGCCAGCAGTTTAGGGAGACTAGCGGGAAGAGATACGCAGTATTTT,CASSLGRLAGRDTQYF
few,-,17,TRBJ1-5,TRBV4-2,TGTGCCAGCAGCCAAGATCTAAGGGCCGACCTCAATCAGCCCCAGCATTTT,CASSQDLRADLNQPQHF
-,TRBD2,18,TRBJ2-7,TRBV6-1,TGTGCCAGCAGTGAAACAGGACTAGCGGGGGTGTCTACCTACGAGCAGTACTTC,CASSETGLAGVSTYEQYF
-,-,15,TRBJ1-5,TRBV11-2,TGTGCCAGCAGCTCCCAGGGCGGTGGTGATCAGCCCCAGCATTTT,CASSSQGGGDQPQHF
-,-,13,TRBJ2-7,TRBV7-9,TGTGCCAGCAGCCCCCAGGTTCTTGGCGAGCAGTACTTC,CASSPQVLGEQYF
-,-,15,TRBJ1-5,TRBV6-5,TGTGCCAGCAGTTTACAGGGATTTAGCAATCAGCCCCAGCATTTT,CASSLQGFSNQPQHF
once,-,14,TRBJ1-4,TRBV6-1,TGTGCCAGCAGGATTTCCCTTGCTAATGAAAAACTGTTTTTT,CASRISLANEKLFF
-,TRBD1,15,TRBJ2-2,TRBV5-1,TGCGCCAGCAGCCCGGGACAGGGGAGAACCGGGGAGCTGTTTTTT,CASSPGQGRTGELFF
-,-,14,TRBJ1-2,TRBV19,TGTGCCAGTAGTGGCCTTGCTGGAAACTATGGCTACACCTTC,CASSGLAGNYGYTF
-,-,15,TRBJ1-4,TRBV25-1,TGTGCCAGCAGTGATTTAGACTGGAATAATGAAAAACTGTTTTTT,CASSDLDWNNEKLFF
-,TRBD1,14,TRBJ1-2,TRBV5-4,TGTGCCAGCAGCTCCCCCAGGGGGTGGGGTGGCTACACCTTC,CASSSPRGWGGYTF
-,TRBD2,14,TRBJ2-7,TRBV11-2,TGTGCCAGCAGCTCAATCCGGGGGGGTCGCGAGCAGTACTTC,CASSSIRGGREQYF
-,-,15,TRBJ2-3,TRBV5-4,TGTGCCAGCAGGGGCCGGGGGGCGGGCACAGATACGCAGTATTTT,CASRGRGAGTDTQYF
-,TRBD1,13,TRBJ1-2,TRBV7-2,TGTGCCAGCAGCCTTGGGACAGGGGACGGCTACACCTTC,CASSLGTGDGYTF
once,-,14,TRBJ2-2,TRBV27,TGTGCCAGCAGAGGCCTTTTAGCCCCGGGGGAGCTGTTTTTT,CASRGLLAPGELFF
-,TRBD2,16,TRBJ2-3,TRBV18,TGTGCCAGCTCACCACGGACTAGCGGGGGGGAAGGTACGCAGTATTTT,CASSPRTSGGEGTQYF
-,-,15,TRBJ1-6,TRBV19,TGTGCCAGTAGTCGACGTTCGGGTAGCAGTTCACCCCTCCACTTT,CASSRRSGSSSPLHF
-,-,15,TRBJ2-1,TRBV18,TGTGCCAGCTCACCCGACAGGCGAAGATACAATGAGCAGTTCTTC,CASSPDRRRYNEQFF
once,-,15,TRBJ1-2,TRBV7-9,TGTGCCAGCAGTAAGGGGCGCGACGGGGCCTATGGCTACACCTTC,CASSKGRDGAYGYTF
-,-,13,TRBJ1-1,TRBV6-5,TGTGCCAGCAGTTGGATACAGAACACTGAAGCTTTCTTT,CASSWIQNTEAFF
few,TRBD2,16,TRBJ2-3,TRBV7-6,TGTGCCAGCAGCCACCGGCTAGCGGGGGGTACAGATACGCAGTATTTT,CASSHRLAGGTDTQYF
-,TRBD1,16,TRBJ1-2,TRBV6-5,TGTGCCAGCAGTTACTCGAAAGAGGGGGCCACCTATACATACACCTTC,CASSYSKEGATYTYTF
-,-,13,TRBJ1-6,TRBV6-5,TGTGCCAGCAGGACCGTAGGGCCTTCACCCCTCCACTTT,CASRTVGPSPLHF
few,-,15,TRBJ2-7,TRBV2,TGTGCCAGCAGTGTGTCTAGCCCAGGCTCCTACGAGCAGTACTTC,CASSVSSPGSYEQYF
few,-,14,TRBJ1-5,TRBV5-1,TGCGCCAGCAGCTTAGTACAGGGCGCTCGACCCCAGCATTTT,CASSLVQGARPQHF
-,-,13,TRBJ1-2,TRBV14,TGTGCCAGCAGCCAAGATCGTAACTATGGCTACACCTTC,CASSQDRNYGYTF
-,-,12,TRBJ1-2,TRBV29-1,TGCAGCGTTGCCCCCCTATCTCACGGCTACACCTTC,CSVAPLSHGYTF
-,-,16,TRBJ2-3,TRBV10-1,TGCGCCAGCAGTGAGTCCTACTTGGGGGGGCTGGATACGCAGTATTTT,CASSESYLGGLDTQYF
-,-,15,TRBJ2-7,TRBV6-1,TGTGCCAGCAGTGAAGAACCAGCAGACGCCTACGAGCAGTACTTC,CASSEEPADAYEQYF
-,TRBD2,15,TRBJ2-3,TRBV5-1,TGCGCCAGCGGGATAGCGGGGGGCGGCACAGATACGCAGTATTTT,CASGIAGGGTDTQYF
-,TRBD1,16,TRBJ1-2,TRBV7-9,TGTGCCAGCAGCTTAGGAGGACAGGGGGGAAACTATGGCTACACCTTC,CASSLGGQGGNYGYTF
-,TRBD2,16,TRBJ2-5,TRBV11-1,TGTGCCAGCAGCCCCGTGAAACTAGCGGGGAAAGAGACCCAGTACTTC,CASSPVKLAGKETQYF
few,-,18,TRBJ2-2,TRBV5-5,TGTGCCAGCAGCTTGGCCCCCTCTGCCAGACTGTACACCGGGGAGCTGTTTTTT,CASSLAPSARLYTGELFF
-,-,14,TRBJ2-1,TRBV27,TGTGCCAGCAGGACACCACTAGCATTTGGTGAGCAGTTCTTC,CASRTPLAFGEQFF
-,-,15,TRBJ1-1,TRBV18,TGTGCCAGCTCCCCCGGGCAGGGGAGGAACACTGAAGCTTTCTTT,CASSPGQGRNTEAFF
-,-,15,TRBJ2-4,TRBV6-6,TGTGCCAGCAGTGACAGGACCTTAGCCAAAAACATTCAGTACTTC,CASSDRTLAKNIQYF
-,TRBD1,14,TRBJ1-5,TRBV6-5,TGTGCCAGCAGTTATGACAGGGGATATCAGCCCCAGCATTTT,CASSYDRGYQPQHF
-,-,13,TRBJ2-5,TRBV19,TGTGCCAGTAGTATCGACAGGCAAGAGACCCAGTACTTC,CASSIDRQETQYF
-,-,13,TRBJ1-4,TRBV29-1,TGCAGCGTTGGGGCGACAGTTAATGAAAAACTGTTTTTT,CSVGATVNEKLFF
-,-,12,TRBJ2-7,TRBV6-1,TGTGCCAGCAGAAAGGACTCCTACGAGCAGTACTTC,CASRKDSYEQYF
-,-,14,TRBJ2-7,TRBV6-5,TGTGCCAGCAGTTTCCGAGGTGGATCCTACGAGCAGTACTTC,CASSFRGGSYEQYF